A single T cell receptor (beta chain) is shown here with its context. The data derive from a study of TIL therapy for anti-PD-1-resistant metastatic lung cancer. Study-level information: Tumor harvest preceded PD-1/PD-L1 blockade, followed by nivolumab treatment. Patients had a median age of 54 years (range about 38-85).

The immunoSEQ assay was v3. Libraries were sequenced to around 2 million read pairs (survey) or roughly 4.5-6.5 million (deep). Only in-frame clones appear in the TCRdb table, and some are missing; sequencing was by immunoSEQ multiplex PCR. The sample comprises tens of thousands of clones, roughly 87% of which are singletons, and around 2.6% rests with the top ten. Time point defined: pre-treatment sample, taken before nivolumab and TIL therapy. Enrollment ran from late 2017 to early 2020. This CDR3 is 15 amino acids long. With V trimmed by 5 bases and J by 1 base, 3 bases remained unmatched. Per germline, CDR1 SGHTS and CDR2 YDEGEE.

Sequenced here: blood, sampled at baseline. The chain links TRBV5-8 to TRBJ2-2; 9 nucleotides align to TRBD1. This clonotype was obtained from a person aged 25-80 years with non-small cell lung cancer. The CDR3 loop reads CASRADRGNTGELFF. The CDR3 nucleotides read TGTGCCAGCAGGGCGGACAGGGGGAACACCGGGGAGCTGTTTTTT.